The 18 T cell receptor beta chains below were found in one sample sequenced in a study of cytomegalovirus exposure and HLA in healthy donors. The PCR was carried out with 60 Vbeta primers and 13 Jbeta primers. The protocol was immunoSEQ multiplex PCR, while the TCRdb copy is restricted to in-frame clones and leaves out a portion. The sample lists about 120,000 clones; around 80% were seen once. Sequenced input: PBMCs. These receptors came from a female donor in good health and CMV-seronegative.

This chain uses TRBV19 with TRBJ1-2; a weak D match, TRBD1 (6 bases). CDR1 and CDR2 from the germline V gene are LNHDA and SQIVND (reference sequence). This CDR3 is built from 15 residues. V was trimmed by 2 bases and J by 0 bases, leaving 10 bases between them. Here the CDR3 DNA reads TGTGCCAGTAGTATATCAGGGGCCACTAACTATGGCTACACCTTC. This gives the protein CASSISGATNYGYTF.

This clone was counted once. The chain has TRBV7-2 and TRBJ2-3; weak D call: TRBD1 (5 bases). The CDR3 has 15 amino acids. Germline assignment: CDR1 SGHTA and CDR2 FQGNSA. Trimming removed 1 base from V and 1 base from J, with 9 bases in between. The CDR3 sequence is CASSLVGRGTDTQYF. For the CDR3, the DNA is TGTGCCAGCAGCTTAGTGGGCAGGGGCACAGATACGCAGTATTTT.

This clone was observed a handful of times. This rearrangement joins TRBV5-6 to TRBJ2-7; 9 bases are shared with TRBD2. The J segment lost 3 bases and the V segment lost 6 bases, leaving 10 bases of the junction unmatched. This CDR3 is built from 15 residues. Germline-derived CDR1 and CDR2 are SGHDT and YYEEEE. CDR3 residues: CASTSAELAGYEQYF. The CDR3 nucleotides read TGTGCCAGCACCTCGGCGGAACTAGCGGGCTACGAGCAGTACTTC.

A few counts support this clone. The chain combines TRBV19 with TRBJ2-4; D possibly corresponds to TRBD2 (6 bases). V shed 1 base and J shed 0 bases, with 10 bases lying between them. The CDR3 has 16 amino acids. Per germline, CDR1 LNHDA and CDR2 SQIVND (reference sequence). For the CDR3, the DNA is TGTGCCAGTAGTATAGGAGGAGGGATAGCCAAAAACATTCAGTACTTC. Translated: CASSIGGGIAKNIQYF.

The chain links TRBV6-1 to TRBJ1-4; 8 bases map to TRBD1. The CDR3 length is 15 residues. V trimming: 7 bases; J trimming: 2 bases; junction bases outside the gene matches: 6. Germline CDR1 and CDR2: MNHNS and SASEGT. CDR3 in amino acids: CASNIAGGTNEKLFF. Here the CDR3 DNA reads TGTGCCAGCAACATCGCAGGGGGCACTAATGAAAAACTGTTTTTT.

The DNA for the CDR3 is TGTGCCAGCAGCTTACAACGGGGGAAAGAGACCCAGTACTTC. It translates to CASSLQRGKETQYF. This chain joins TRBV7-2 and TRBJ2-5; D is possibly TRBD2 (6 bases). The CDR3 runs 14 residues. The germline V gene has CDR1 SGHTA and CDR2 FQGNSA. The ends were cut back, 2 bases at V and 3 bases at J, with 10 bases in the middle.

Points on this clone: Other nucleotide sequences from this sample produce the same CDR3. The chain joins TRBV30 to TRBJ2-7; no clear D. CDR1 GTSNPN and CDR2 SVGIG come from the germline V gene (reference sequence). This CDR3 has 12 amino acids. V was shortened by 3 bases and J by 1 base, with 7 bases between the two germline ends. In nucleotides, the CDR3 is TGTGCCTGGAGCAGTTCTTCCTACGAGCAGTACTTC. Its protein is CAWSSSSYEQYF.

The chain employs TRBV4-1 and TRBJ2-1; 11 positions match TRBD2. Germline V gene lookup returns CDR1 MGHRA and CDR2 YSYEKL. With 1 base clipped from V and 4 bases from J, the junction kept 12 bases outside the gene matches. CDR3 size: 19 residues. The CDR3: CASSQVDNLAGGPYNEQFF. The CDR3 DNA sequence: TGCGCCAGCAGCCAAGTCGACAACTTAGCGGGGGGGCCGTACAATGAGCAGTTCTTC.

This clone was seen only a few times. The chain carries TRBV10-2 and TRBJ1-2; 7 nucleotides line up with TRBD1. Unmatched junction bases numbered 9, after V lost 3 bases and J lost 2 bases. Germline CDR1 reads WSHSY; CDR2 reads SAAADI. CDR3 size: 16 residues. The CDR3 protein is CASSEGGGDVNYGYTF. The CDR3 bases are TGCGCCAGCAGTGAAGGGGGCGGGGATGTAAACTATGGCTACACCTTC.

The CDR3 sequence: CASSLPGGSTGELFF. DNA of the CDR3: TGTGCCAGCAGCCTTCCCGGCGGGAGCACCGGGGAGCTGTTTTTT. The chain couples TRBV5-4 to TRBJ2-2; TRBD2 agrees at 7 bases. V dropped 4 bases and J dropped 4; count of bases not matched to a gene: 7. Germline assignment: CDR1 SGHNT and CDR2 YYREEE (reference sequence). The CDR3 sequence is 15 residues long.

The CDR3 region is CASSQDRGAGNTIYF. The CDR3 DNA sequence: TGCGCCAGCAGCCAAGACAGGGGCGCTGGAAACACCATATATTTT. The chain has TRBV4-1 and TRBJ1-3; D is perhaps TRBD1 (6 bases). The CDR3 loop spans 15 amino acids. CDR1 is MGHRA and CDR2 is YSYEKL in the germline V gene. With 0 bases removed from V and 2 bases from J, the gap between germline ends came to 8 bases.

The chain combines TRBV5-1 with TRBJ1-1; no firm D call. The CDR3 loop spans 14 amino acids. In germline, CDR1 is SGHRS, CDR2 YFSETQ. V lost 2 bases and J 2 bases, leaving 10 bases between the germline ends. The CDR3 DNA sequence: TGCGCCAGCAGCTTAGCCCCAGGAAACACTGAAGCTTTCTTT. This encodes CASSLAPGNTEAFF.

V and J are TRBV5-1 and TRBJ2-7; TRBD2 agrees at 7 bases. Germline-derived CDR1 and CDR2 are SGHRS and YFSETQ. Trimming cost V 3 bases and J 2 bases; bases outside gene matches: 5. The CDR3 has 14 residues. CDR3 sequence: CASSSAGVTYEQYF. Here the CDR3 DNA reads TGCGCCAGCAGCTCCGCGGGGGTGACCTACGAGCAGTACTTC.

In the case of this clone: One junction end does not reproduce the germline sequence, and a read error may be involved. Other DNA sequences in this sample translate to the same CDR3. DNA of the CDR3: TGCGCCAGCACCTCCCTCGACACCTCCGGTAGCTATGGCTACACCTTC. Translating gives CASTSLDTSGSYGYTF. The chain couples TRBV5-4 to TRBJ1-2, with no clear D. This CDR3 has 16 amino acids. The germline CDR1 and CDR2 sequences are SGHNT and YYREEE (reference sequence).

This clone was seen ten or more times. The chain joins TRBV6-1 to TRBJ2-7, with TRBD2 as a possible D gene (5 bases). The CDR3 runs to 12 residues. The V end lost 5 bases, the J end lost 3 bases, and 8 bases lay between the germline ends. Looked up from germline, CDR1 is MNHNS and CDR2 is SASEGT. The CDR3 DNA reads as TGTGCCAGCAGTTCTAGCAGCTACGAGCAGTACTTC. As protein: CASSSSSYEQYF.

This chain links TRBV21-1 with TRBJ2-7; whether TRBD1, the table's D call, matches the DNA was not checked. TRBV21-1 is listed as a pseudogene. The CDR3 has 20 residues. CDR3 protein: CASSKNYKTLDRKDSYEQYF. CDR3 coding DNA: TGTGCCAGCAGCAAGAACTATAAGACGTTAGACAGGAAGGACTCCTACGAGCAGTACTTC.

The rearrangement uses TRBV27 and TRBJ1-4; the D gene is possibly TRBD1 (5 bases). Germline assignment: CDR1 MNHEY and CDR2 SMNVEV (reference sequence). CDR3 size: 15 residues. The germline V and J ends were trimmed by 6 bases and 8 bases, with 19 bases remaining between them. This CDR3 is CASSQRLRGGEKLFF. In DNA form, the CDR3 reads TGTGCCAGCAGCCAACGTCTAAGGGGCGGCGAAAAACTGTTTTTT.

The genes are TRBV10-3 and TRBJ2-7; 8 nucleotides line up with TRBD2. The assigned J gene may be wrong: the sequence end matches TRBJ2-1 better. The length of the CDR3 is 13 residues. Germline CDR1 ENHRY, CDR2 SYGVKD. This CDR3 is CAISGGALDEQFF. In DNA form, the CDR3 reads TGTGCCATCAGCGGGGGGGCGTTGGATGAGCAGTTCTTC.